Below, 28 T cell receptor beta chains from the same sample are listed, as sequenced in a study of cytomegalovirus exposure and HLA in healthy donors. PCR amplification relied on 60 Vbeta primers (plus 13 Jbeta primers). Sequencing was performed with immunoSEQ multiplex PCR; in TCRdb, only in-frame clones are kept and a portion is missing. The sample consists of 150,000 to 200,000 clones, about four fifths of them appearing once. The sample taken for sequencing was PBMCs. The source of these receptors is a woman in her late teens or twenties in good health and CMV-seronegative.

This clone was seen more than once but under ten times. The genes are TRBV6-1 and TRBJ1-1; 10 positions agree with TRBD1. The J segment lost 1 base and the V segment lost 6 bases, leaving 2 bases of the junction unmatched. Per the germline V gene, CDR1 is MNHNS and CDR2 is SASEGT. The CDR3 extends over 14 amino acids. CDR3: CASRTGGRNTEAFF. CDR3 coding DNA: TGTGCCAGCAGGACAGGGGGCCGGAACACTGAAGCTTTCTTT.

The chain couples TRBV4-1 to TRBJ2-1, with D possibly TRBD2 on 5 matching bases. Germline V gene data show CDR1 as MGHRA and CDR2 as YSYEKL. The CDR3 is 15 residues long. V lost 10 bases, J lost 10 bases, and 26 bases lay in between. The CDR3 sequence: CATGRATAALSEQFF. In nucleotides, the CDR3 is TGCGCCACTGGGCGGGCGACCGCCGCCTTGAGCGAGCAGTTCTTC.

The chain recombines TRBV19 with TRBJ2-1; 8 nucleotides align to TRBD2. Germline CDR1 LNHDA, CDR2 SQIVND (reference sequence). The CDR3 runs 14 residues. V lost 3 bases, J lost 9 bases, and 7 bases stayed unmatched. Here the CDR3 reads CASSIGSGTVEQFF. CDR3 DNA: TGTGCCAGTAGTATTGGTAGCGGGACGGTTGAGCAGTTCTTC.

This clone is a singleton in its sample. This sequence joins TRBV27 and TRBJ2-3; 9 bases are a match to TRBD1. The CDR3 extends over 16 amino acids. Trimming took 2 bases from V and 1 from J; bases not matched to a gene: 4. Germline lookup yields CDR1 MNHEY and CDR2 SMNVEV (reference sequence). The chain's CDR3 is CASSLKDRGGTDTQYF. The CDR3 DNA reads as TGTGCCAGCAGTTTAAAGGACAGGGGCGGCACAGATACGCAGTATTTT.

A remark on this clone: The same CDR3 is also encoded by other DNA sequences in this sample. The CDR3: CSTPGQGEYEQYF. The CDR3 region has the DNA TGCAGCACCCCGGGGCAGGGGGAATACGAGCAGTACTTC. J is TRBJ2-7 and V is TRBV29-1; 7 bases map to TRBD1. This CDR3 region has 13 residues. Germline V gene sequence: CDR1 SQVTM, CDR2 ANQGSEA. The V gene end was trimmed by 8 bases and the J gene end by 4 bases; junction bases not matched to a gene: 11.

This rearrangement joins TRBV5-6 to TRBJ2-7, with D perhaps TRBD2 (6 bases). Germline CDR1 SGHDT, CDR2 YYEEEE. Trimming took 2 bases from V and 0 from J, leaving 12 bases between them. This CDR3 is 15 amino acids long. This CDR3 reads CASSLLGEASYEQYF. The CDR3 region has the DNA TGTGCCAGCAGCTTATTGGGGGAGGCCTCCTACGAGCAGTACTTC.

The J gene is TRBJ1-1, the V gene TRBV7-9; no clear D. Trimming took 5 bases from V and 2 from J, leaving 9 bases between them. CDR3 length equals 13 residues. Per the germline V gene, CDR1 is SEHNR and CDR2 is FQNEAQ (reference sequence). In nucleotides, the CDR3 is TGTGCCAGCAGCCCCGCCTATAACACTGAAGCTTTCTTT. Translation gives CASSPAYNTEAFF. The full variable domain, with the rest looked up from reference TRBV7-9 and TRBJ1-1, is DTGVSQNPRHKITKRGQNVTFRCDPISEHNRLYWYRQTLGQGPEFLTYFQNEAQLEKSRLLSDRFSAERPKGSFSTLEIQRTEQGDSAMYLCASSPAYNTEAFFGQGTRLTVV.

CDR3 DNA sequence: TGTGCCACCAGCGCATCGCTAGCGGGTTTACACTCCTACAATGAGCAGTTCTTC. Translation: CATSASLAGLHSYNEQFF. The rearrangement uses TRBV15 and TRBJ2-1, with 8 nucleotides matching TRBD2. Germline CDR1 LNHNV, CDR2 YYDKDF (reference sequence). CDR3 size: 18 residues. Trimming took 5 bases from V and 0 from J; bases not matched to a gene: 12.

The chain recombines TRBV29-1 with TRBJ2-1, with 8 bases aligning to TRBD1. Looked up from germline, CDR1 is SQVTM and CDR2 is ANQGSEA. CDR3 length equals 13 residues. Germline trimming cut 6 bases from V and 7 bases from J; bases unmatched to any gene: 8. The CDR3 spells CSVNGQGRNEQFF. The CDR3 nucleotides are TGCAGCGTCAACGGACAGGGACGTAATGAGCAGTTCTTC.

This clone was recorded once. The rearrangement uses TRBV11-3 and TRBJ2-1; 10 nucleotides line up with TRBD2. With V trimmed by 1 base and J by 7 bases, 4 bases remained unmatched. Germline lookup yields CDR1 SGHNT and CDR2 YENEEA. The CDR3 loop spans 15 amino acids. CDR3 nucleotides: TGTGCCAGCAGCTTAGGGACTAGCGGAGAAAATGAGCAGTTCTTC. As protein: CASSLGTSGENEQFF.

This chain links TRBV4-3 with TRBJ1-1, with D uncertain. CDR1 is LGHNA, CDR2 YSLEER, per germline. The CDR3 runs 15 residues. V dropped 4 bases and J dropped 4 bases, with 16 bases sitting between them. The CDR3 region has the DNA TGCGCCAGCAGCCTATTCGGTAGGGAGGGCACTGAAGCTTTCTTT. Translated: CASSLFGREGTEAFF.

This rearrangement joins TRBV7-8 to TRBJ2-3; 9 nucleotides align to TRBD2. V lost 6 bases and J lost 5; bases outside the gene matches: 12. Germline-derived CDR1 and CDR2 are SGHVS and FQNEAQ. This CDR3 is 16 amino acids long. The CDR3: CASSSSSAGGRDTQYF. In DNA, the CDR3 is TGTGCCAGCAGTTCATCCTCGGCGGGAGGGAGAGATACGCAGTATTTT.

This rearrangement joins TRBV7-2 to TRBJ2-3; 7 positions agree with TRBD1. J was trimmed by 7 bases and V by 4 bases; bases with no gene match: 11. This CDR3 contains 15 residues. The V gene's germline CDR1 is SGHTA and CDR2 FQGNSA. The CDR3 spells CASSSPTGNGNTQYF. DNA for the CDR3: TGTGCCAGCAGCTCCCCGACAGGGAATGGTAATACGCAGTATTTT.

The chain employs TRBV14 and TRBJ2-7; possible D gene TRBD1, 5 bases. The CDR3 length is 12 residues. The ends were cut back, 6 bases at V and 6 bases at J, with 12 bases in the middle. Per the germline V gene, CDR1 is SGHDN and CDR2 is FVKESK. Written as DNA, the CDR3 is TGTGCCAGCAGTCTCTCCACAGGCGAGCAGTACTTC. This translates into CASSLSTGEQYF.

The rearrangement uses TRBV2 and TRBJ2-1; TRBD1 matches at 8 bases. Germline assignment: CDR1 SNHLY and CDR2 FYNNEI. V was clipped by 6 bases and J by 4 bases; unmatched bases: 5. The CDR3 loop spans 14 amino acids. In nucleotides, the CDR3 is TGTGCCAGCAGAAGGACAGGGTTTTACAATGAGCAGTTCTTC. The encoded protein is CASRRTGFYNEQFF.

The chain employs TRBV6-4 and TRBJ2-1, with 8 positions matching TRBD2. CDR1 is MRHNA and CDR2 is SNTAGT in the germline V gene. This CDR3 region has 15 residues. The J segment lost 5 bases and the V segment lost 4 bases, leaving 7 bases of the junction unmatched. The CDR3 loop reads CASSVREGLDNEQFF. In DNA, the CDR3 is TGTGCCAGCAGTGTCCGGGAGGGCCTAGACAATGAGCAGTTCTTC.

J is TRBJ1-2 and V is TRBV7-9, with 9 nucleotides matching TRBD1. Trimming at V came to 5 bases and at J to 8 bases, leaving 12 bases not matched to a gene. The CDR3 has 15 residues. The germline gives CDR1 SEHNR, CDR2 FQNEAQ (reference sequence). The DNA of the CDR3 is TGTGCCAGCAGCCCACCCGGGACAGGGTTGGGGGGCTACACCTTC. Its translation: CASSPPGTGLGGYTF.

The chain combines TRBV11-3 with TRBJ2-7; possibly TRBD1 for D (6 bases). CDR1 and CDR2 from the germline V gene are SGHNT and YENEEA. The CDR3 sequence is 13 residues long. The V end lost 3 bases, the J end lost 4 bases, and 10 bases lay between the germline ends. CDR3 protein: CASSFGTTYEQYV. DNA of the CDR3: TGTGCCAGCAGCTTCGGGACAACTTACGAGCAGTACGTC.

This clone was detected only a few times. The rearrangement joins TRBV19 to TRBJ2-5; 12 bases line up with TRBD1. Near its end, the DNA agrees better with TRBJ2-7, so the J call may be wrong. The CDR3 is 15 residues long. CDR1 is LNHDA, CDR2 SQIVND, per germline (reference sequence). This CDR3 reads CASSIPGQGADEQYF. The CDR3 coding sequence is TGTGCCAGTAGTATACCGGGACAGGGGGCCGACGAGCAGTACTTC.

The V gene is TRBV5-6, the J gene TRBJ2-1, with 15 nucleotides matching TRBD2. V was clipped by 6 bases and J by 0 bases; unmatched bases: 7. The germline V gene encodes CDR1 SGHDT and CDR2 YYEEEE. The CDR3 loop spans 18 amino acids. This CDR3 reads CASTSGLAGGSSYNEQFF. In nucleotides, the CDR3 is TGTGCCAGCACCTCGGGACTAGCGGGGGGAAGCTCCTACAATGAGCAGTTCTTC. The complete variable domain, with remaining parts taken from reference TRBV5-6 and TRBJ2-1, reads DAGVTQSPTHLIKTRGQQVTLRCSPKSGHDTVSWYQQALGQGPQFIFQYYEEEERQRGNFPDRFSGHQFPNYSSELNVNALLLGDSALYLCASTSGLAGGSSYNEQFFGPGTRLTVL.

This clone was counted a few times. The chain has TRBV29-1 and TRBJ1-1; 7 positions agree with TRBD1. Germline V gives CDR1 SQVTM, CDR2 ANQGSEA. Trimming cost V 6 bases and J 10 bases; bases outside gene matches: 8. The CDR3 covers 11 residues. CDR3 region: CSVPVGDRAFF. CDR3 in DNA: TGCAGCGTCCCGGTCGGGGACAGAGCTTTCTTT.

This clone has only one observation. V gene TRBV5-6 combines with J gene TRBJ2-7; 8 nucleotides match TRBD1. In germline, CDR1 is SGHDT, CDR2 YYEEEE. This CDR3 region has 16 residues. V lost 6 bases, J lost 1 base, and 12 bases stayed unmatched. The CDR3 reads CASNLLSGTGSYEQYF. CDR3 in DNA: TGTGCCAGCAACCTGCTATCCGGGACAGGATCCTACGAGCAGTACTTC.

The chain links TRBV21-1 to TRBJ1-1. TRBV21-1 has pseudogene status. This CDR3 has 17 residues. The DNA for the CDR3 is TGTGCCAGCAGCATCGAATTGGGGGGACGGCCGAACACTGAAGCTTTCTTT. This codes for CASSIELGGRPNTEAFF.

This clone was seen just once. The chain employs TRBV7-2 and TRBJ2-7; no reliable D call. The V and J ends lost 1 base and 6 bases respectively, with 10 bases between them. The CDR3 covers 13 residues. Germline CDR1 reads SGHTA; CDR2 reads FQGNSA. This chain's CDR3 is CASSLVGPVEQYF. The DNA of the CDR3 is TGTGCCAGCAGCTTAGTCGGTCCTGTCGAGCAGTACTTC.

The CDR3 reads CASSSRQNEAFF. The CDR3 nucleotides are TGTGCCAGCAGCTCCCGACAGAATGAAGCTTTCTTT. The chain couples TRBV11-2 to TRBJ1-1, with D perhaps matching TRBD1 (5 bases). Per the germline V gene, CDR1 is SGHAT and CDR2 is FQNNGV. The CDR3 covers 12 residues. V was trimmed by 4 bases and J by 7 bases, leaving 10 bases between them.

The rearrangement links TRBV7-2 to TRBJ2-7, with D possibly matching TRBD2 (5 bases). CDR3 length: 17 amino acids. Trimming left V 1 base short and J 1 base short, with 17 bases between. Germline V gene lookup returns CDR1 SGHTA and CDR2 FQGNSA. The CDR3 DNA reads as TGTGCCAGCAGCTTAGTTTTGAGCGGTATGCCATCCTACGAGCAGTACGTC. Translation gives CASSLVLSGMPSYEQYV.

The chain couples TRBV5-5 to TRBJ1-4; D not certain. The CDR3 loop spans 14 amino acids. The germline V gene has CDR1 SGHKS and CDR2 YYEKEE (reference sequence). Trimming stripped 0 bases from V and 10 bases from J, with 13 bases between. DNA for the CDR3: TGTGCCAGCAGCTTGGCCGGTTTAGAGGGAAAACTGTTTTTT. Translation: CASSLAGLEGKLFF.

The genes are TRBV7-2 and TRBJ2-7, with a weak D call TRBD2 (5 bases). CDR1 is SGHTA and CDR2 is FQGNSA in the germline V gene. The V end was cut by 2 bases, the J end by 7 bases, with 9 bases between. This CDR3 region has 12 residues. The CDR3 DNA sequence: TGTGCCAGCAGCTTACGGGGAATGGAGCAGTACTTC. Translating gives CASSLRGMEQYF. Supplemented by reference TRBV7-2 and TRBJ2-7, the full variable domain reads GAGVSQSPSNKVTEKGKDVELRCDPISGHTALYWYRQSLGQGLEFLIYFQGNSAPDKSGLPSDRFSAERTGGSVSTLTIQRTQQEDSAVYLCASSLRGMEQYFGPGTRLTVT.